This T cell receptor beta chain was sequenced in a study of shared clonotypes between healthy human individuals. Details on this clone: Antigen unknown.

The split of CD4+ cells yielded CD45RA+ naive and CD45RA-negative memory subsets. CDR3 length equals 15 residues. Germline CDR1 and CDR2: MNHEY and SMNVEV (reference sequence). The V gene lost 0 bases and the J gene lost 2 bases, with 8 bases spanning the gap. Here immunoSEQ multiplex PCR was the method, and the copy in TCRdb shows in-frame clones only, minus some. The sample comprises about 1.1 million clones, 75% to 80% of which are singletons, and approximately 0.5% rests with the top ten. Study-wide results and limits: Clonotype sharing across a few donors was observed for around 5% of naive CD4 clonotypes.

Sequenced input: memory CD4+ T cells from PBMCs. Subset given: CD45RA-negative fraction. The clonotype originates from a man between 18 and 29 years old in good health. Some clones in this sample may be carry-over from other donors' samples. The chain uses TRBV27 and TRBJ1-3; possible D gene TRBD1, 5 bases. CDR3 coding DNA: TGTGCCAGCAGTTTATCTAGGGGCACTGGAAACACCATATATTTT. It yields the protein CASSLSRGTGNTIYF.